The subject of this entry is one T cell receptor beta chain. Looked up from germline, CDR1 is MGHRA and CDR2 is YSYEKL. The CDR3 is 19 residues long. The ends lost 4 bases at V and 4 bases at J; junction bases unmatched: 11. The sample originates from a study of shared T cell receptors in the human thymus. Profiling relied on immunoSEQ multiplex PCR, and the TCRdb table lists in-frame clones only, not all of them. The table has hundreds of thousands of clones, roughly 90% seen once. This sample was also put to use in a study of human thymus T cells. Turning to that study: Having corrective surgery for congenital heart defects, healthy Finnish infants were the ones who donated. From resections taken during corrective heart surgery, the thymus tissue was obtained. Blood and thymic repertoires both appeared biased in V and J gene usage. In unrelated individuals, thymic repertoires overlapped highly, according to related research.

The TCR originated in a boy younger than two with a congenital heart defect. Sequenced material: thymocytes. V and J are TRBV4-1 and TRBJ2-2; 14 nucleotides match TRBD2. In nucleotides, the CDR3 is TGCGCCAGCAGCCTCCAGACTAGCGGGAGGGCCAGGAGCACCGGGGAGCTGTTTTTT. It codes for CASSLQTSGRARSTGELFF.